This entry is about one T cell receptor beta chain. The sample belongs to a study of blood T cell repertoires in COVID-19. Germline assignment: CDR1 SGHAT and CDR2 FQNNGV. The CDR3 extends over 17 amino acids. The V and J ends lost 0 bases and 1 base, in that order; junction bases with no gene match: 8. Original methodology: Counts of nucleated cells, estimated from reference gene primer amplification, were obtained. Here immunoSEQ multiplex PCR was the method, and the copy in TCRdb shows in-frame clones only, minus some. That table furnishes V, J and clone size, whereas the DNA furnished D and trimming. The sample has 34,000 or so clones; 80% are singletons.

The J gene is TRBJ2-5, the V gene TRBV11-2; TRBD2 matches at 7 bases. This TCR derives from a man older than 75 with acute or convalescent COVID-19. Source material: peripheral blood. The CDR3 protein is CASSLEVWEGPQETQYF. In nucleotides, the CDR3 is TGTGCCAGCAGCTTAGAAGTCTGGGAGGGACCCCAAGAGACCCAGTACTTC.